This T cell receptor (beta chain) was captured in a study of a mutant IDH1 vaccine in newly diagnosed glioma. Study as a whole: With temozolomide cycles, or 4-6 weeks after radiotherapy alone, vaccination was started. The treated population exhibited a male proportion of roughly 62%, a female proportion of roughly 40%, and a mean age of around 40 years.

Germline CDR1 is SQVTM and CDR2 is ANQGSEA. Trimming took 0 bases from V and 4 from J, leaving 10 bases between them. The CDR3 has 15 residues. Concerning this clone itself: Its specificity is unknown.

Produced via immunoSEQ multiplex PCR; TCRdb's table is partial and in-frame only. The sample includes about 54,000 clones, 80% to 85% of them seen just once. Time point defined: week 35, safety follow-up. Every vaccination contained 300 ug of the mutant IDH1 20-mer peptide and was paired with topical imiquimod. The TCR sequence derives from a woman between 18 and 29 years old with glioma. Sequencing used PBMCs, obtained from a glioma patient whose treatment included an IDH1 peptide vaccine. V usage is TRBV29-1 and J usage is TRBJ2-6; no reliable D call. The CDR3 DNA sequence: TGCAGCGTTGAAGATCAAGGGCACGGGGCCAACGTCCTGACTTTC. It translates to CSVEDQGHGANVLTF.